Sequencing of this T cell receptor beta chain was carried out in a study of metastatic and nonmetastatic thyroid tumors. Among the patients, none had received any treatment before thyroid surgery. This clone was counted ten times or more. Per germline, CDR1 SEHNR and CDR2 FQNEAQ (reference sequence). The CDR3 contains 15 residues. V lost 5 bases and J lost 6; bases outside the gene matches: 9. Original handling: CDR3 differences across clinicopathological groups were used to build a distant-metastasis classifier for papillary thyroid cancer. TCRdb called clones again from the PCR reads with MiXCR. For this entry, the V and J calls and clone size follow TCRdb and not the study's own pipeline. The sample lists roughly 59,000 clones; 15% to 20% were seen once.

The TCR originated in a male donor with papillary thyroid cancer or a benign thyroid nodule (not recorded which). Some clones in this sample may be carry-over from other donors' samples. The sequencing sample was made of blood. The V and J genes are TRBV7-9 and TRBJ1-3; 8 nucleotides agree with TRBD1. In DNA, the CDR3 is TGTGCCAGCAGCCCATGGGACAGGAAAGAAAACACCATATATTTT. This translates into CASSPWDRKENTIYF.